This TCR beta chain stems from a study of beta chain features in type 1 diabetes. The wider study: Cells sorted and examined across all samples totaled 85 million to 110 million. Study-wide points: For patients, the naive, central memory and Treg TCRB repertoires appeared more alike than for healthy donors. No resolution was reached here on whether HLA type influences TCRB rearrangement.

Isolated RNA was reverse transcribed in full, so expressed TCRB transcripts were sequenced. Repertoires were generated with immunoSEQ multiplex PCR, while TCRdb's copy carries only in-frame clones and drops some. The sample shows 810,000 or so clones, about 17% of them seen only once. There are a few counts of this clone. Its antigen is undetermined. An end of the junction differs from the germline gene, which may be a read error. Germline CDR1 reads KGHSH; CDR2 reads LQKENI. This CDR3 contains 12 residues. Sequencing was performed on naive CD4+ T cells from blood. The source of this sequence is a woman aged 18 to 35 in good health. This sequence joins TRBV18 and TRBJ1-3; perhaps TRBD1 as D (6 bases). CDR3 residues: CASSPDRTMIHF. CDR3 nucleotide sequence: TGTGCCAGCTCACCCGACAGGACGATGATCCATTTT.